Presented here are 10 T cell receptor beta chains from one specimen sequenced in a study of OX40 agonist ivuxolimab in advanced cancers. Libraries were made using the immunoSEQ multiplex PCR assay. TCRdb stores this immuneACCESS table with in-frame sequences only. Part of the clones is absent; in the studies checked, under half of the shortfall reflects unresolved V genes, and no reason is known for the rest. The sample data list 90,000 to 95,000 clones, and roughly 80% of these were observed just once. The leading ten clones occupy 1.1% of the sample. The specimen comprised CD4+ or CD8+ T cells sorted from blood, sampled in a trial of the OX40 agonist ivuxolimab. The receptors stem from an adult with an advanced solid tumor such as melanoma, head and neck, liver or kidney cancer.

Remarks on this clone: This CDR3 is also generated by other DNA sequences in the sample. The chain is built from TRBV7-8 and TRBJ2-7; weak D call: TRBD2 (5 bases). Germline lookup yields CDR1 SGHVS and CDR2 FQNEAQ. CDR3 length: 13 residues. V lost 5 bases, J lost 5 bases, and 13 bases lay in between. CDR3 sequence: CASSQRAEHEQYV. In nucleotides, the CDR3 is TGTGCCAGCAGCCAGAGGGCAGAACACGAGCAGTACGTC.

CDR3 sequence (DNA): TGTGCCAGCAGCTTAGTTGAGGGCAGGGCGACTTCTGGCTACACCTTC. Protein sequence: CASSLVEGRATSGYTF. The J gene is TRBJ1-2, the V gene TRBV7-6; a possible D gene is TRBD1 (5 bases). Germline-derived CDR1 and CDR2 are SGHVS and FNYEAQ. The ends were cut back, 1 base at V and 7 bases at J, with 19 bases in the middle. CDR3 length: 16 residues.

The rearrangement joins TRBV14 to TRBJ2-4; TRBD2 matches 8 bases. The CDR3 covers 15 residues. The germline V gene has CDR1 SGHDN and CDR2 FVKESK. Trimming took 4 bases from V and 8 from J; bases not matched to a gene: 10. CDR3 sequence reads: CASSPSGGGMDIQYF. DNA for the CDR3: TGTGCCAGCAGCCCTTCCGGGGGGGGTATGGACATTCAGTACTTC. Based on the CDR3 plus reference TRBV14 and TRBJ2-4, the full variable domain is EAGVTQFPSHSVIEKGQTVTLRCDPISGHDNLYWYRRVMGKEIKFLLHFVKESKQDESGMPNNRFLAERTGGTYSTLKVQPAELEDSGVYFCASSPSGGGMDIQYFGAGTRLSVL.

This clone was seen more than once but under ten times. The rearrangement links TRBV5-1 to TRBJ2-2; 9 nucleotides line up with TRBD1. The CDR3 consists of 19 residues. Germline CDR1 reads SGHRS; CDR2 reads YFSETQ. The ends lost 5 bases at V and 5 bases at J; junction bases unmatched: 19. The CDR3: CASRDRGALRSLTTGELFF. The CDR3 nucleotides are TGCGCCAGCAGGGACAGGGGAGCCCTGCGGAGTTTAACGACCGGGGAGCTGTTTTTT. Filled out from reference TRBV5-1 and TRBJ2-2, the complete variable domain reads KAGVTQTPRYLIKTRGQQVTLSCSPISGHRSVSWYQQTPGQGLQFLFEYFSETQRNKGNFPGRFSGRQFSNSRSEMNVSTLELGDSALYLCASRDRGALRSLTTGELFFGEGSRLTVL.

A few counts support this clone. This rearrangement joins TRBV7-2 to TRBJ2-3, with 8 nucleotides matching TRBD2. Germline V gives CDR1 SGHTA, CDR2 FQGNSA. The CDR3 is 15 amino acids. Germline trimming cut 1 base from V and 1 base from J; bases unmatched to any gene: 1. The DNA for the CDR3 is TGTGCCAGCAGCTTAGGGCGGGGGGGCACAGATACGCAGTATTTT. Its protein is CASSLGRGGTDTQYF.

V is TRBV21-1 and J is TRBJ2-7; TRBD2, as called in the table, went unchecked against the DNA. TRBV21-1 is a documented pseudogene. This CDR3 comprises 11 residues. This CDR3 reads CASSSGSEQYV. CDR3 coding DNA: TGTGCCAGCAGTTCTGGGAGCGAGCAGTACGTC.

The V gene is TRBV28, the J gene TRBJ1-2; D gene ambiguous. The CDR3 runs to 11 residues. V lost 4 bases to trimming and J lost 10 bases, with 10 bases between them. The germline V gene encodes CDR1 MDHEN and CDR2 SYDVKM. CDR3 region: CASSYPPFYTF. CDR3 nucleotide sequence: TGTGCCAGCAGTTACCCTCCTTTCTACACCTTC.

The CDR3 loop is CASRTNLGGGNEQFF. CDR3 nucleotide sequence: TGTGCCAGCAGAACCAATCTAGGTGGGGGCAATGAGCAGTTCTTC. The chain combines TRBV6-4 with TRBJ2-1; TRBD1 or TRBD2 may be the D gene (5 bases each). CDR3 size: 15 residues. Germline assignment: CDR1 MRHNA and CDR2 SNTAGT. V lost 6 bases and J 6 bases, leaving 18 bases between the germline ends.

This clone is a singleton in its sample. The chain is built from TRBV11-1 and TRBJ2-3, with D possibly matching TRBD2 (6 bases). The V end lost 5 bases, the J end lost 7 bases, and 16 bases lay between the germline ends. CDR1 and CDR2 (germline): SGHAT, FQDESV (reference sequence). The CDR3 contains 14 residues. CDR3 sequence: CASSAKAGPHTQYF. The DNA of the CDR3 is TGTGCCAGCAGCGCAAAGGCGGGGCCCCATACGCAGTATTTT.

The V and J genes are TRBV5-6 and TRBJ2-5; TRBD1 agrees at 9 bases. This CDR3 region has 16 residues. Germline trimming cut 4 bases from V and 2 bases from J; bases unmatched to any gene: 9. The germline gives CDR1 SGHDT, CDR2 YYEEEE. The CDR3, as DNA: TGTGCCAGCAGCCCCGGGACAGGGTCTAAGCAAGAGACCCAGTACTTC. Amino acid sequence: CASSPGTGSKQETQYF. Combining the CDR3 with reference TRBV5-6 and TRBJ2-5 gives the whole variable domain DAGVTQSPTHLIKTRGQQVTLRCSPKSGHDTVSWYQQALGQGPQFIFQYYEEEERQRGNFPDRFSGHQFPNYSSELNVNALLLGDSALYLCASSPGTGSKQETQYFGPGTRLLVL.